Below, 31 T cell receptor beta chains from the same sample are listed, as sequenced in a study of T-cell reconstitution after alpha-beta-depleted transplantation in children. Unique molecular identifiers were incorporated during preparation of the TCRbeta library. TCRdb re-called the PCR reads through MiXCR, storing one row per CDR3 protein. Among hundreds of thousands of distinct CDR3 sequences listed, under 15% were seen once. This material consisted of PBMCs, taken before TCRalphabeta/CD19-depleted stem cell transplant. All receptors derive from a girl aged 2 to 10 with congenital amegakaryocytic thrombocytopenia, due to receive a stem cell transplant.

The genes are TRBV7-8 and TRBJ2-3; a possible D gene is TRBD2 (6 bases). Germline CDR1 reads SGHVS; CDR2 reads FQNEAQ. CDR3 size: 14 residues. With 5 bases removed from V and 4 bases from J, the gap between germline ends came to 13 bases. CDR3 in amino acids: CASSAGRLPDTQYF. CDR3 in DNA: TGTGCCAGCAGCGCGGGACGGTTGCCAGATACGCAGTATTTT.

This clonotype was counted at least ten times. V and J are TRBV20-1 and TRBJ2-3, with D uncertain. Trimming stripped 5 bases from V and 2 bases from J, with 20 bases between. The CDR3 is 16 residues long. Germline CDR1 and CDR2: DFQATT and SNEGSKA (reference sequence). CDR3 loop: CSAEMLEGDNTDTQYF. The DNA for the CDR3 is TGCAGTGCTGAGATGCTAGAAGGAGATAACACAGATACGCAGTATTTT.

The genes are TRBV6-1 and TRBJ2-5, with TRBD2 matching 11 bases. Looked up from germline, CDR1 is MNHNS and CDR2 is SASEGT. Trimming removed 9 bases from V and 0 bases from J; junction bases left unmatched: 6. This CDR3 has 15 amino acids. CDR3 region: CASLFSGRDQETQYF. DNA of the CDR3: TGTGCCAGTCTGTTTAGCGGGAGGGACCAAGAGACCCAGTACTTC.

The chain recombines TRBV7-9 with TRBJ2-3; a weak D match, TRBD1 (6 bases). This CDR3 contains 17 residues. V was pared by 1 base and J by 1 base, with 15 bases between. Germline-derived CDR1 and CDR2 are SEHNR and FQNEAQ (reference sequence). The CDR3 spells CASSLGDTAFGTDTQYF. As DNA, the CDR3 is TGTGCCAGCAGCTTAGGGGACACTGCTTTCGGCACAGATACGCAGTATTTT.

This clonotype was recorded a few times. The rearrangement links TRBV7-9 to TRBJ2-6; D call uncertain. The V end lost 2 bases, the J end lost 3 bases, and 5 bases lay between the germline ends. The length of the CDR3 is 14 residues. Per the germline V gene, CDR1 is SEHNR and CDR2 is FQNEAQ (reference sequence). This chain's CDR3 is CASSLLVGANVLTF. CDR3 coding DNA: TGTGCCAGCAGCTTACTGGTTGGGGCCAACGTCCTGACTTTC.

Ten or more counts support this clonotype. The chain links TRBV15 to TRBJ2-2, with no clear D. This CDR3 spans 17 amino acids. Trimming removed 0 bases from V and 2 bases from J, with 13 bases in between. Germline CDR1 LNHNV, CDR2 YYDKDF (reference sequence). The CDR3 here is CATSRDQIGFNTGELFF. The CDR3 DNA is TGTGCCACCAGCAGAGATCAAATTGGCTTCAACACCGGGGAGCTGTTTTTT.

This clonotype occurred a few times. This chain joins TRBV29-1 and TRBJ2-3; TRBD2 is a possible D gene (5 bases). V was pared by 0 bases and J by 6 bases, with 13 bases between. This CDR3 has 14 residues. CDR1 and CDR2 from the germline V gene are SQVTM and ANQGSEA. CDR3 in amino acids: CSVEDRGLSDTQYF. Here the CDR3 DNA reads TGCAGCGTTGAAGATCGGGGTTTGTCGGATACGCAGTATTTT.

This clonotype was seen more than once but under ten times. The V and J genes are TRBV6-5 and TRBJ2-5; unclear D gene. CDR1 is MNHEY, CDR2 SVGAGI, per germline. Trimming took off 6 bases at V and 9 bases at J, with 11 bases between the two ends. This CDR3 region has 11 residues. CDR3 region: CASRSSLAQYF. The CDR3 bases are TGTGCCAGCAGAAGTAGTTTGGCCCAGTACTTC.

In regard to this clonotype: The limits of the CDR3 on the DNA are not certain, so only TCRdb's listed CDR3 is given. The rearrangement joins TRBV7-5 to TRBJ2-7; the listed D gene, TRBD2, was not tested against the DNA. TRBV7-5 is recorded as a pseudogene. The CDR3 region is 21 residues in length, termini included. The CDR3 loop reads CISVSEAKPGLAGGPVYEQYF.

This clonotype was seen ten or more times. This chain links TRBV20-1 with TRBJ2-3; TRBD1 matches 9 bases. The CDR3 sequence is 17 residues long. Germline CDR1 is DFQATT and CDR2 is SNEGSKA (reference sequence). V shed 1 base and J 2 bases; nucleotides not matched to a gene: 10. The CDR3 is CSARVLRTGEYTDTQYF. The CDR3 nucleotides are TGCAGTGCTAGAGTTCTCCGGACAGGGGAATACACAGATACGCAGTATTTT.

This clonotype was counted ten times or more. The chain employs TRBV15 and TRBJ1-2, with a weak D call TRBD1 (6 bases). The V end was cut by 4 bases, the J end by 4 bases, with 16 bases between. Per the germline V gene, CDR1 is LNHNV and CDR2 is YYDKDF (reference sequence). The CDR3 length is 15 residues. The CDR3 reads CATSKDEGTFYGYTF. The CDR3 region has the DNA TGTGCCACCAGCAAGGATGAAGGGACATTCTATGGCTACACCTTC.

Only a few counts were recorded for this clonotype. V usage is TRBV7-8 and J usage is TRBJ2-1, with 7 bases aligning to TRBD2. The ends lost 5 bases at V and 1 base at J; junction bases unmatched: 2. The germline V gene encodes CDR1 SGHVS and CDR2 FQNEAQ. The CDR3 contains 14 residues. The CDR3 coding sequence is TGTGCCAGCAGCCGAGCGGGGTCCTACAATGAGCAGTTCTTC. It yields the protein CASSRAGSYNEQFF.

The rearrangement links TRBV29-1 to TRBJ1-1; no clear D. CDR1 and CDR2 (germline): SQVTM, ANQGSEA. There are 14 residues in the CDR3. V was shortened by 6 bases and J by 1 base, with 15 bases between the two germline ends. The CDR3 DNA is TGCAGCGTAAGAGTAGGAGCAGGGAACACTGAAGCTTTCTTT. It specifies CSVRVGAGNTEAFF.

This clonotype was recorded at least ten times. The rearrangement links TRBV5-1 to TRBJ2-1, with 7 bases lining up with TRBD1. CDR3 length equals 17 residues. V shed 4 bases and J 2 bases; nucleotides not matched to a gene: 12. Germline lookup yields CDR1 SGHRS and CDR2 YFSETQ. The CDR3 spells CASSPPRTGDTYNEQFF. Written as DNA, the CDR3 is TGCGCCAGCAGCCCCCCGAGGACAGGAGATACCTACAATGAGCAGTTCTTC.

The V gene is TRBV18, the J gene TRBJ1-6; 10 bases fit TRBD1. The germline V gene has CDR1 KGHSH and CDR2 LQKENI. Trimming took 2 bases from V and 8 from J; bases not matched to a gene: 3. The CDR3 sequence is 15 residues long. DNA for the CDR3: TGTGCCAGCTCACCAGGGGGGACAGGGGATTCACCCCTCCACTTT. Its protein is CASSPGGTGDSPLHF.

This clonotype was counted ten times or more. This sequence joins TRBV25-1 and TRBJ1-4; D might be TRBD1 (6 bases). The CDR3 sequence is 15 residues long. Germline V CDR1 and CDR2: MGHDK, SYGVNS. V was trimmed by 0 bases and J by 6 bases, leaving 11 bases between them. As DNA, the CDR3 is TGTGCCAGCAGTGAATATCGGGGGCAAGATGAAAAACTGTTTTTT. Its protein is CASSEYRGQDEKLFF.

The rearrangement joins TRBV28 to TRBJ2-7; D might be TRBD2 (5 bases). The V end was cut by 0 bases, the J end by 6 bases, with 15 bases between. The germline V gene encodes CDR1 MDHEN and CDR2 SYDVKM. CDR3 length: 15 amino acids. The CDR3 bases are TGTGCCAGCAGTTTATGGTCTGGGAGTTGGGGCGAGCAGTACTTC. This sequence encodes CASSLWSGSWGEQYF.

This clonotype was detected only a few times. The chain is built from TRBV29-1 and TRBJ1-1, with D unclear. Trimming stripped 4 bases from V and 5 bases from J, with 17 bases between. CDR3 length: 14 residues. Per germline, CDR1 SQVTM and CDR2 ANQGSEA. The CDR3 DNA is TGCAGCGTTGCCCTCGGGTCCCGTGGGACTGAAGCTTTCTTT. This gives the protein CSVALGSRGTEAFF.

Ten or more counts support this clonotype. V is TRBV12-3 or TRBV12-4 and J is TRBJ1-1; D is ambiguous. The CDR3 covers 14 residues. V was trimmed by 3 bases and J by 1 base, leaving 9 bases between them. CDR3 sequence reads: CASSFGQPNTEAFF. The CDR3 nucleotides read TGTGCCAGCAGTTTTGGGCAACCGAACACTGAAGCTTTCTTT.

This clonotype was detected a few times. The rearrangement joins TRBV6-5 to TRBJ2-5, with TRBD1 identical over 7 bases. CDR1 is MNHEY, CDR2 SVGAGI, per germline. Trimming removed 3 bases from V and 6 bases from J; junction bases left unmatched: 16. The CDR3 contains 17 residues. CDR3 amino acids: CASSYSKPRQGMKTQYF. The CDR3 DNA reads TGTGCCAGCAGTTATTCCAAGCCACGACAGGGAATGAAGACCCAGTACTTC.

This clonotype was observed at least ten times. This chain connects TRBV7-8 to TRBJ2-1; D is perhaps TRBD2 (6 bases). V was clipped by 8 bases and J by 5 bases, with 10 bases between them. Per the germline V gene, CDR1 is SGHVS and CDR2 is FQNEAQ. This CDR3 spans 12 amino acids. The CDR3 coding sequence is TGTGCCAGCTGGGCGGGAAACAATGAGCAGTTCTTC. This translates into CASWAGNNEQFF.

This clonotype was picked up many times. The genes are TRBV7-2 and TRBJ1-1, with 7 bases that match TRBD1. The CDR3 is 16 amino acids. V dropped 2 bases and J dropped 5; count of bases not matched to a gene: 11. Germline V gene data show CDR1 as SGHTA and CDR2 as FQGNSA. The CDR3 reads CASSLSGAGGFTEAFF. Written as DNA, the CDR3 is TGTGCCAGCAGCTTATCGGGGGCAGGGGGGTTTACTGAAGCTTTCTTT. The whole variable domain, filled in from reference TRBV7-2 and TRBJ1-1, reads GAGVSQSPSNKVTEKGKDVELRCDPISGHTALYWYRQSLGQGLEFLIYFQGNSAPDKSGLPSDRFSAERTGGSVSTLTIQRTQQEDSAVYLCASSLSGAGGFTEAFFGQGTRLTVV.

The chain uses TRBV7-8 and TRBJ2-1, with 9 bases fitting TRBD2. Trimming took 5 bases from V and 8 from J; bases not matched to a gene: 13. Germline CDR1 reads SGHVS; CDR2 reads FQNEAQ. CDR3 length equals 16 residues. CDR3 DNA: TGTGCCAGCAGCCTATCTTCTAGCGGGGAGTTGGATGAGCAGTTCTTC. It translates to CASSLSSSGELDEQFF.

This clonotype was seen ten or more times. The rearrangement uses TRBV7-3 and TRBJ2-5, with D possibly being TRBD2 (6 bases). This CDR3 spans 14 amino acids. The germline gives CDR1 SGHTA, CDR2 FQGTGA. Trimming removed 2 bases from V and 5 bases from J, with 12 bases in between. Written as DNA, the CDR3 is TGTGCCAGCAGCTTATCTGATAGCGGTGAGACCCAGTACTTC. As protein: CASSLSDSGETQYF.

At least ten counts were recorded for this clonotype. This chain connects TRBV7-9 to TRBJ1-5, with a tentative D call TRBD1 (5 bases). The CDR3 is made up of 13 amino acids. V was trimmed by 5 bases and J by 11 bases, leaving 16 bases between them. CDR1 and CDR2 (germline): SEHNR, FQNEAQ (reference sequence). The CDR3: CASSTLQDSAQHF. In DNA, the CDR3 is TGTGCCAGCAGCACCCTACAGGATTCGGCCCAGCATTTT.

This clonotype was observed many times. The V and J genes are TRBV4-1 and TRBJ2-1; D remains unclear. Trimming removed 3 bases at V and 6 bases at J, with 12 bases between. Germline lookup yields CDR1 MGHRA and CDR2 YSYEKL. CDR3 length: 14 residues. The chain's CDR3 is CASSHYSPGNEQFF. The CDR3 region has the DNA TGCGCCAGCAGCCATTATAGTCCCGGCAATGAGCAGTTCTTC.

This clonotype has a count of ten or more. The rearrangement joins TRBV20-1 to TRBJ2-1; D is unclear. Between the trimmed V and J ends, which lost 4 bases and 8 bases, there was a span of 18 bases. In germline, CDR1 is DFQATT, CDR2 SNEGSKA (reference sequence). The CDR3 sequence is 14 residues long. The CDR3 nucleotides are TGCAGTGCTAACATAGTTTTTCTGGGTGATGAGCAGTTCTTC. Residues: CSANIVFLGDEQFF.

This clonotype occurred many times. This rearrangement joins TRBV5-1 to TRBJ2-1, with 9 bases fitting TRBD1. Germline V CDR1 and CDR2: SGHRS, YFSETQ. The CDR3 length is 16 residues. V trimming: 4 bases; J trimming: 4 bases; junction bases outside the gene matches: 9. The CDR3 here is CASSPGGGQGYNEQFF. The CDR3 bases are TGCGCCAGCAGCCCCGGTGGCGGACAGGGGTACAATGAGCAGTTCTTC. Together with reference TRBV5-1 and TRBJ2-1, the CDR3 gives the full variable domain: KAGVTQTPRYLIKTRGQQVTLSCSPISGHRSVSWYQQTPGQGLQFLFEYFSETQRNKGNFPGRFSGRQFSNSRSEMNVSTLELGDSALYLCASSPGGGQGYNEQFFGPGTRLTVL.

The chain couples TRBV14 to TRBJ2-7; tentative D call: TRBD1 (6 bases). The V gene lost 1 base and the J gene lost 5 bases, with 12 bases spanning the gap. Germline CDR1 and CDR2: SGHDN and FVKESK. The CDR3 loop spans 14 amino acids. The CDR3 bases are TGTGCCAGCAGCCAAGTCGGGACATTCGACGAGCAGTACTTC. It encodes CASSQVGTFDEQYF.

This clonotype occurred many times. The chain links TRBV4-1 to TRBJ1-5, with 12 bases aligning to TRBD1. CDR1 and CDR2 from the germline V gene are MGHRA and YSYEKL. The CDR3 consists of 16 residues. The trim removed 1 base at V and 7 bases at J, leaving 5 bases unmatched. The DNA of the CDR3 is TGCGCCAGCAGCCAAGTGGTGGGACAGGGGGCCCAGCCCCAGCATTTT. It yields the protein CASSQVVGQGAQPQHF.

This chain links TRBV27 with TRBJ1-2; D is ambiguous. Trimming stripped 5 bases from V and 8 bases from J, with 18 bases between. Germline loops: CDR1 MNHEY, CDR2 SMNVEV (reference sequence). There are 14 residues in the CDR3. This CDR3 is CASSLLPTDWGYTF. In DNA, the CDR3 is TGTGCCAGCAGTCTCCTCCCGACGGATTGGGGCTACACCTTC.